The sequence of this T cell receptor (beta chain) was determined in a study of CXCR3-negative and CXCR3-positive naive CD8 T cells. Background on the study: Libraries each contributed about 1.5 +/- 0.3 million TRB reads, for about 135 million in total.

Sorts performed in triplicate captured 300,000 to 350,000 cells each from every CD8+ T cell subset. The CDR3 length is 13 residues. CDR1 DFQATT and CDR2 SNEGSKA come from the germline V gene (reference sequence). General study results and limits: Diversity ran similarly high across both naive subsets but far lower in memory CD8+ cells.

Notes on this clonotype: Its target is unknown.

UMI-labeled 5' RACE yielded the TRB cDNA libraries. For each CDR3 protein, TCRdb gives one entry from its re-call of the 5' RACE reads, without DNA. The sample totals 100,000 to 150,000 distinct CDR3 sequences; its top ten clones hold 0.45% to 0.6%. Sample: naive CXCR3- CD8+ T cells from blood. Subset given: CD45RO-CCR7+CD27+CD95- naive CD8+ T cells lacking CXCR3 (TNR3-). This chain connects TRBV20-1 to TRBJ2-5. The receptor was isolated from a human donor in good health. Some clones in this sample may be carry-over from other donors' samples. CDR3 region: CSARHLGAGTQYF.